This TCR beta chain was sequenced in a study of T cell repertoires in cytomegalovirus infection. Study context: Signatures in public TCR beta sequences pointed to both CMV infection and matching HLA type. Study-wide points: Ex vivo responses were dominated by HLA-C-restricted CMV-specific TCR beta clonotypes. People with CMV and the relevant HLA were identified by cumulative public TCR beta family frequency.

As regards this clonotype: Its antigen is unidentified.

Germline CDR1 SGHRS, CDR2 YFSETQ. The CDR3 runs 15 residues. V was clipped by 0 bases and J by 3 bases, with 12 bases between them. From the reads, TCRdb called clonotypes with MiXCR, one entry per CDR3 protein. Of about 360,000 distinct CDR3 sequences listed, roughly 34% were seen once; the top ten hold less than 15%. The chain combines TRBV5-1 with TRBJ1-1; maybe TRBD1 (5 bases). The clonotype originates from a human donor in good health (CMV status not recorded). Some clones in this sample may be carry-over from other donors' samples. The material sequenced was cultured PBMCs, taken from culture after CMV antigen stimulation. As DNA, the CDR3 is TGCGCCAGCAGCTTGGCCTGGCAGGGCGACACTGAAGCTTTCTTT. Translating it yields CASSLAWQGDTEAFF.